This entry concerns a single TCR beta chain. This CDR3 has 17 amino acids. V was clipped by 3 bases and J by 5 bases, with 21 bases between them. Germline V gene lookup returns CDR1 KGHSH and CDR2 LQKENI. Assay used: immunoSEQ multiplex PCR; TCRdb lists only in-frame clones, some missing. The table shows some 170,000 clones, with around 96% occurring only once. These data are taken from a study of control samples from healthy donors and cancer patients. Sequenced input: blood. The genes are TRBV18 and TRBJ2-3, with a possible D match to TRBD2 (6 bases). This TCR was recovered from a woman aged 30 to 39 in good health. CDR3 residues: CASSPPIGGMIGDTQYF. Written as DNA, the CDR3 is TGTGCCAGCTCACCTCCCATTGGCGGGATGATCGGAGATACGCAGTATTTT.